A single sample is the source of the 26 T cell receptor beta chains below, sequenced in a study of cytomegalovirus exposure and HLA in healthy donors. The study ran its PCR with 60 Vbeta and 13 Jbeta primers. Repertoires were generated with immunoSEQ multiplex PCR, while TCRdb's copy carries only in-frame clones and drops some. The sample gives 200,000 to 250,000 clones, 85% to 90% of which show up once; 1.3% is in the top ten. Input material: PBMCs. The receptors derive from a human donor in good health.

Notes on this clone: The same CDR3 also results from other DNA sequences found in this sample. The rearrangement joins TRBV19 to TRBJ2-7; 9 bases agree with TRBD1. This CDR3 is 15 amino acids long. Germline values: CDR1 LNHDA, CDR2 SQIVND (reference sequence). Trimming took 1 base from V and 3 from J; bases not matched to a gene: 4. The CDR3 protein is CASSIGGTGSYEQYF. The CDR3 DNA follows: TGTGCCAGTAGTATAGGGGGGACAGGGAGCTACGAGCAGTACTTC.

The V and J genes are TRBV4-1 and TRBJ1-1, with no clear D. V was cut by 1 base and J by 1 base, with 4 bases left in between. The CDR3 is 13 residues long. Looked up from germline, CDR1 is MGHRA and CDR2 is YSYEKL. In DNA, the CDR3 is TGCGCCAGCAGCCAAGCCTCGAACACTGAAGCTTTCTTT. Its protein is CASSQASNTEAFF.

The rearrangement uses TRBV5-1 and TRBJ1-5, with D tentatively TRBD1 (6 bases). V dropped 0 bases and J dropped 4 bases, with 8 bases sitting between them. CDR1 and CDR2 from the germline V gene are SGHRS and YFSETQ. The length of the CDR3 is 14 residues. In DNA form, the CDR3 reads TGCGCCAGCAGCTTGGGACAGGAGAATCAGCCCCAGCATTTT. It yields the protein CASSLGQENQPQHF.

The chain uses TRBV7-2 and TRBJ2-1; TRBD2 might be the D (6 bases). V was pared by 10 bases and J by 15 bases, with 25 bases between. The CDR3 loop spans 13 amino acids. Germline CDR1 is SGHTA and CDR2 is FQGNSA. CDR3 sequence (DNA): TGTGCCACCACGGTACTAGCAAGCCCCTTTGGGTTCTTC. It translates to CATTVLASPFGFF.

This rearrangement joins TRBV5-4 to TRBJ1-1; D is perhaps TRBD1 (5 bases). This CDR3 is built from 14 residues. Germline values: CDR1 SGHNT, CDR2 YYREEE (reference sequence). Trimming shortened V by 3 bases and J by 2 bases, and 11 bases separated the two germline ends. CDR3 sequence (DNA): TGTGCCAGCAGCTCGGGGGTTGGAAACACTGAAGCTTTCTTT. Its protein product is CASSSGVGNTEAFF.

CDR3 amino acids: CASSFGQYYGYTF. The CDR3, as DNA: TGTGCCAGCAGCTTCGGACAGTATTATGGCTACACCTTC. The rearrangement uses TRBV28 and TRBJ1-2; TRBD1 might be the D (6 bases). This CDR3 comprises 13 residues. In germline, CDR1 is MDHEN, CDR2 SYDVKM. V shed 6 bases and J shed 5 bases, with 13 bases lying between them.

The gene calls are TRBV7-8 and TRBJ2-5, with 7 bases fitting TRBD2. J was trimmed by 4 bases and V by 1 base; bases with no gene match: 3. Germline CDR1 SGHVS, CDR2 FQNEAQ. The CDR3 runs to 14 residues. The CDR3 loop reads CASSLVGRGETQYF. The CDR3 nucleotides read TGTGCCAGCAGCTTAGTTGGGAGGGGAGAGACCCAGTACTTC.

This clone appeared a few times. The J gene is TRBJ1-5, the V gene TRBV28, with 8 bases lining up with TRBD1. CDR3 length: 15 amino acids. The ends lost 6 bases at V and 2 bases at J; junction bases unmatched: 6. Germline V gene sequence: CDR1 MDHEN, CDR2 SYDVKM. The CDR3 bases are TGTGCCAGCAGAAGCGGACAGGGAGGCAATCAGCCCCAGCATTTT. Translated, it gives CASRSGQGGNQPQHF.

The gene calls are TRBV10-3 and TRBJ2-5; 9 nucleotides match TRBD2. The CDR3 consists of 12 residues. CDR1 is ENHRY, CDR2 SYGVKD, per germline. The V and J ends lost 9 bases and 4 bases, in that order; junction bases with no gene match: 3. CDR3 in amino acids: CAISSGTETQYF. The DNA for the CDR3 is TGTGCCATATCTAGCGGGACAGAGACCCAGTACTTC.

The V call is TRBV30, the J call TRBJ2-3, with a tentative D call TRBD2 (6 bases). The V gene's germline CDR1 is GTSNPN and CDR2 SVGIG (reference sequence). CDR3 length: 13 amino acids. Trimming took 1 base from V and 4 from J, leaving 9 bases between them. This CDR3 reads CAWSDPSADTQYF. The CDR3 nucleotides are TGTGCCTGGAGTGACCCTAGCGCAGATACGCAGTATTTT.

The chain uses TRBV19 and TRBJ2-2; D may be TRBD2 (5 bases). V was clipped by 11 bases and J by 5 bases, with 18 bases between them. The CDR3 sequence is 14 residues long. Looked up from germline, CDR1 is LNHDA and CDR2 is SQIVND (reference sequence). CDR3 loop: CASSYRWETGELFF. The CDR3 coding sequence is TGTGCCTCATCATATCGTTGGGAGACCGGGGAGCTGTTTTTT.

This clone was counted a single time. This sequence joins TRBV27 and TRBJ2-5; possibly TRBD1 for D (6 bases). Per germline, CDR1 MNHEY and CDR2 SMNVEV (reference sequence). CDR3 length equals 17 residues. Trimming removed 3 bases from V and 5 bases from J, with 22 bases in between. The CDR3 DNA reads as TGTGCCAGCAGTTTCCTCCTTATGACAGGCCTCCTGGAGACCCAGTACTTC. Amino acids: CASSFLLMTGLLETQYF.

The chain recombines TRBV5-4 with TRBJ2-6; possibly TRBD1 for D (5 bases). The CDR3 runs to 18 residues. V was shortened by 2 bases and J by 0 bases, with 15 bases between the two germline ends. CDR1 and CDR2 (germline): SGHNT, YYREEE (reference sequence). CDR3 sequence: CASSFGAGSSSGANVLTF. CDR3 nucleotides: TGTGCCAGCAGCTTCGGAGCAGGGTCTAGCTCTGGGGCCAACGTCCTGACTTTC.

The CDR3 bases are TGTGCCAGCAGCGTAGAGGACAGGGACTATTGGGGGGAGCTGTTTTTT. Its translation is CASSVEDRDYWGELFF. This rearrangement joins TRBV9 to TRBJ2-2; tentative D call: TRBD1 (8 bases). CDR1 and CDR2 from the germline V gene are SGDLS and YYNGEE. The CDR3 covers 16 residues. V shed 0 bases and J shed 8 bases, with 17 bases lying between them.

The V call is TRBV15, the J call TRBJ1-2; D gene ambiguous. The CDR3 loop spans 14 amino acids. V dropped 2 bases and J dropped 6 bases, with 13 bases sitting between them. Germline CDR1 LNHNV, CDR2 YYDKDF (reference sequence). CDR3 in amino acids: CATSRNRERDGYTF. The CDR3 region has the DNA TGTGCCACCAGCAGAAATAGGGAGAGGGATGGCTACACCTTC.

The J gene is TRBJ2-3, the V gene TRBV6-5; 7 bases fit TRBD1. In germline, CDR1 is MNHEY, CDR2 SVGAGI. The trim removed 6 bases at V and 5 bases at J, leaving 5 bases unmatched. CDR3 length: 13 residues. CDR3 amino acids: CASRAPGGDTQYF. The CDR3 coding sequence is TGTGCCAGCAGAGCCCCAGGGGGAGATACGCAGTATTTT.

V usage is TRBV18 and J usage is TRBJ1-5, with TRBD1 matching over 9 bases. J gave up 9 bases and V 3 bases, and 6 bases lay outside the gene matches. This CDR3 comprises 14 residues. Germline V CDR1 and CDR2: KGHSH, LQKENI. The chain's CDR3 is CASSPRDREAPQHF. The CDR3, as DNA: TGTGCCAGCTCACCCCGGGACAGGGAGGCGCCCCAGCATTTT.

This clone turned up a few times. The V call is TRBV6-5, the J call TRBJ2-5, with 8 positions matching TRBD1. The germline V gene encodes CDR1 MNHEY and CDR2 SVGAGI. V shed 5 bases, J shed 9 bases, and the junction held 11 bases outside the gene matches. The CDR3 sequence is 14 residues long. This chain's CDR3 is CASSGTGLLGPQYF. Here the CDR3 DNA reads TGTGCCAGCAGTGGGACAGGTCTCCTGGGGCCCCAGTACTTC.

The CDR3 spells CSVVQVNTEAFF. The CDR3 region has the DNA TGCAGCGTTGTACAGGTGAACACTGAAGCTTTCTTT. The chain carries TRBV29-1 and TRBJ1-1, with a tentative D call TRBD1 (5 bases). In germline, CDR1 is SQVTM, CDR2 ANQGSEA. The CDR3 sequence is 12 residues long. Deletions cut 4 bases from V and 0 bases from J, with 6 bases between.

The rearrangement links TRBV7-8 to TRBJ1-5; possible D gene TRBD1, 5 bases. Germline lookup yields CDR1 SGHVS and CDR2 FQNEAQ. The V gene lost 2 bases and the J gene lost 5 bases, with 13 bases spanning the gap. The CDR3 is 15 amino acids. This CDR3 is CASSLRSGFDQPQHF. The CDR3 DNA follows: TGTGCCAGCAGCTTACGGTCAGGGTTCGATCAGCCCCAGCATTTT.

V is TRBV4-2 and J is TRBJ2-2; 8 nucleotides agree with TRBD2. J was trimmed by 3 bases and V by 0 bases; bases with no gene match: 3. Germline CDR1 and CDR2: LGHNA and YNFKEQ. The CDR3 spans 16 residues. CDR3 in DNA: TGTGCCAGCAGCCAAGATAGTAGCGGGGACACCGGGGAGCTGTTTTTT. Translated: CASSQDSSGDTGELFF.

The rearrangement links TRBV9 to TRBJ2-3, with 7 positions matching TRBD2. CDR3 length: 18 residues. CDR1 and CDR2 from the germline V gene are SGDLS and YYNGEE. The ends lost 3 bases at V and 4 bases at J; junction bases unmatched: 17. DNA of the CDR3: TGTGCCAGCAGCGAGTACCTTAGCGGGCCTTACGACGCAGATACGCAGTATTTT. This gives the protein CASSEYLSGPYDADTQYF.

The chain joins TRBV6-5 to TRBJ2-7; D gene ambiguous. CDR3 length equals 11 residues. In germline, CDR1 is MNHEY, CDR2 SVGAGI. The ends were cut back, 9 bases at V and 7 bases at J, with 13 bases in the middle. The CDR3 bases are TGTGCCAGTACTGCAGGTAGAGAGCAGTACTTC. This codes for CASTAGREQYF.

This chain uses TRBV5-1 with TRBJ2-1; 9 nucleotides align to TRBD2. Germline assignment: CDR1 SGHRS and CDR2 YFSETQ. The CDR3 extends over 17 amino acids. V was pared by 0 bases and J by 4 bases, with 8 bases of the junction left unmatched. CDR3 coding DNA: TGCGCCAGCAGCTTGGGGGTTGCGACTAGCGGTTACAATGAGCAGTTCTTC. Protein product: CASSLGVATSGYNEQFF.

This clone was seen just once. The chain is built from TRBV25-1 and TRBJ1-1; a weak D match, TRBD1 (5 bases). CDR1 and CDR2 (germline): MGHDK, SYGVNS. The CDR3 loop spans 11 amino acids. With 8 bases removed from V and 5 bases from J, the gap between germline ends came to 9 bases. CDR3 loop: CASSRGTEAFF. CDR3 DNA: TGTGCCAGCTCCCGGGGGACTGAAGCTTTCTTT.

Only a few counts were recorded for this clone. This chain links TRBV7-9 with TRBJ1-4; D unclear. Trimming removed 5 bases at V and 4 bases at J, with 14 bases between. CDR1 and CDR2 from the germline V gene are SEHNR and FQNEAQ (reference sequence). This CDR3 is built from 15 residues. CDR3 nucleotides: TGTGCCAGCAGCCCGATAAGAGGGTATAATGAAAAACTGTTTTTT. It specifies CASSPIRGYNEKLFF.